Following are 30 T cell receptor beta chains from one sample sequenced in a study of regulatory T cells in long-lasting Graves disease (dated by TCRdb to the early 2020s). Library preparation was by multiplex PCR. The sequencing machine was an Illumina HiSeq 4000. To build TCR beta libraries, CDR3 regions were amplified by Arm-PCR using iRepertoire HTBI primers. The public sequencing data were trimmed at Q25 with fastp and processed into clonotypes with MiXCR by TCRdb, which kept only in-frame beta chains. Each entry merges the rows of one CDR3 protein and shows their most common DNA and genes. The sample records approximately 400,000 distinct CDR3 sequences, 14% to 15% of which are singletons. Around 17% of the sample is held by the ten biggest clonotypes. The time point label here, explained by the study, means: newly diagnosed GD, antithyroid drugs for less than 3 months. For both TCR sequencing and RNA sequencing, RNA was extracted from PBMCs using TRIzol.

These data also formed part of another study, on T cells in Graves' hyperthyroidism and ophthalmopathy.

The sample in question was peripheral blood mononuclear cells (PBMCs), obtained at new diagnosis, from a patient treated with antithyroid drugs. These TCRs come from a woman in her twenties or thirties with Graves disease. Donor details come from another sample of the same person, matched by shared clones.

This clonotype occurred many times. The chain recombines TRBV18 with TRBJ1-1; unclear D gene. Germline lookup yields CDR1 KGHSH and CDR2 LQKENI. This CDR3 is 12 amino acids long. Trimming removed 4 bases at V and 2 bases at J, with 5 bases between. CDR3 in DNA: TGTGCCAGCTCACAGGAAAACACTGAAGCTTTCTTT. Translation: CASSQENTEAFF. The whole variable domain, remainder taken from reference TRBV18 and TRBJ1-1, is NAGVMQNPRHLVRRRGQEARLRCSPMKGHSHVYWYRQLPEEGLKFMVYLQKENIIDESGMPKERFSAEFPKEGPSILRIQQVVRGDSAAYFCASSQENTEAFFGQGTRLTVV.

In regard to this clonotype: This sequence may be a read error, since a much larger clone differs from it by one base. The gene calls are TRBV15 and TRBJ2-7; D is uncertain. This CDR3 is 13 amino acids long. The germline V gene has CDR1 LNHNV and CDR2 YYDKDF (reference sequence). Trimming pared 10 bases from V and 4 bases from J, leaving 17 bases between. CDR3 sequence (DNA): TGTGCCATCGCGCCAGTGGGCATGTACGAGCAGTACTTC. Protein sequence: CAIAPVGMYEQYF.

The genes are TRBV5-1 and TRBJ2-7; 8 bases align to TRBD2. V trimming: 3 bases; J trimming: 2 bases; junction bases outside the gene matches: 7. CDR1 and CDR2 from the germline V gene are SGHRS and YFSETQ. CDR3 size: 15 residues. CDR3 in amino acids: CASSYGSGAPYEQYF. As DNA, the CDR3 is TGCGCCAGCAGCTACGGTAGCGGGGCCCCCTACGAGCAGTACTTC.

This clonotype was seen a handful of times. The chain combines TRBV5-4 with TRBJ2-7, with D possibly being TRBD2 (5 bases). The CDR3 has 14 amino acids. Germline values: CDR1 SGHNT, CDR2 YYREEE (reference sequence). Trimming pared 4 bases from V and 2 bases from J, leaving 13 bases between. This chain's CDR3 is CASSTTGITYEQYF. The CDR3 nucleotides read TGTGCCAGCAGCACGACCGGGATCACCTACGAGCAGTACTTC.

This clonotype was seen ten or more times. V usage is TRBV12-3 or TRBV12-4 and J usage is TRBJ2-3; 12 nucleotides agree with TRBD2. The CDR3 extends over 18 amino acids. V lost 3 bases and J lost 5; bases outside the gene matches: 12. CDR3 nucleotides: TGTGCCAGCAGTTTCGTGAGACTAGCGGGAGACGGGATAGATACGCAGTATTTT. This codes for CASSFVRLAGDGIDTQYF.

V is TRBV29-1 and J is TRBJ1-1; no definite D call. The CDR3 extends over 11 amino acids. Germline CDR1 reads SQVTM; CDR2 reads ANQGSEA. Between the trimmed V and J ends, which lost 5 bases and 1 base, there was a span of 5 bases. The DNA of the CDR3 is TGCAGCGTTCTTCAGAACACTGAAGCTTTCTTT. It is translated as CSVLQNTEAFF.

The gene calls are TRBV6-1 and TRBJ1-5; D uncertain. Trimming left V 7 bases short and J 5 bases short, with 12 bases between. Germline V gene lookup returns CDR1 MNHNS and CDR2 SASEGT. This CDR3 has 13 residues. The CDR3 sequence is CASTLQADQPQHF. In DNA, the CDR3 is TGTGCCAGCACCCTGCAGGCGGATCAGCCCCAGCATTTT.

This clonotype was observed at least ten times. CDR3 protein: CASSIAGLNTEAFF. The CDR3 DNA reads TGTGCCAGTAGTATAGCAGGACTGAACACTGAAGCTTTCTTT. This chain links TRBV19 with TRBJ1-1, with D unclear. CDR1 is LNHDA and CDR2 is SQIVND in the germline V gene (reference sequence). V lost 1 base to trimming and J lost 0 bases, with 6 bases between them. The CDR3 is made up of 14 amino acids.

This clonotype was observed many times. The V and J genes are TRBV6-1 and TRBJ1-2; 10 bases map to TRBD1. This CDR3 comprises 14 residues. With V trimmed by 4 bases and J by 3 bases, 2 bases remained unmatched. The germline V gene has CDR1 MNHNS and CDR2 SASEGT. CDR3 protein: CASSVTGGDYGYTF. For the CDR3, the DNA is TGTGCCAGCAGTGTGACAGGGGGCGACTATGGCTACACCTTC.

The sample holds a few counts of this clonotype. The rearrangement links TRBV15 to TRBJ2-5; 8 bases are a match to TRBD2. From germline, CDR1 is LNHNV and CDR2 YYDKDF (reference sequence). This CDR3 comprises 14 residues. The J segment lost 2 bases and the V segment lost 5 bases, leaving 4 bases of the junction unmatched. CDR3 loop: CATSGRLAQETQYF. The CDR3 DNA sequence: TGTGCCACCAGCGGAAGACTAGCGCAAGAGACCCAGTACTTC. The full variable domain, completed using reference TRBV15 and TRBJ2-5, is DAMVIQNPRYQVTQFGKPVTLSCSQTLNHNVMYWYQQKSSQAPKLLFHYYDKDFNNEADTPDNFQSRRPNTSFCFLDIRSPGLGDTAMYLCATSGRLAQETQYFGPGTRLLVL.

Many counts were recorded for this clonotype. In DNA, the CDR3 is TGCAGTGCTAGCGGACAGGGTTGGGATCAGCCCCAGCATTTT. This codes for CSASGQGWDQPQHF. The V and J genes are TRBV20-1 and TRBJ1-5, with 8 bases that match TRBD1. Germline CDR1 DFQATT, CDR2 SNEGSKA (reference sequence). This CDR3 has 14 amino acids. Trimming took 3 bases from V and 5 from J; bases not matched to a gene: 6.

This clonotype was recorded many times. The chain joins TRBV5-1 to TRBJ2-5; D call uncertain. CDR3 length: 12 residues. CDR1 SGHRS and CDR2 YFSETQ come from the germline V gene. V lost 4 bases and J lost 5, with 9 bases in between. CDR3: CASSERRETQYF. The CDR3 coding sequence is TGCGCCAGCAGCGAACGAAGGGAGACCCAGTACTTC.

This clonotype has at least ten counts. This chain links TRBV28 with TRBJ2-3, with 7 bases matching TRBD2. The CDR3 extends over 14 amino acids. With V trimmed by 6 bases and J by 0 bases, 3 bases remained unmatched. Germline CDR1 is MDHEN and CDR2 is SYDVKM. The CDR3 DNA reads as TGTGCCAGCAGCGGGAGGACTAGCACAGATACGCAGTATTTT. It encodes CASSGRTSTDTQYF.

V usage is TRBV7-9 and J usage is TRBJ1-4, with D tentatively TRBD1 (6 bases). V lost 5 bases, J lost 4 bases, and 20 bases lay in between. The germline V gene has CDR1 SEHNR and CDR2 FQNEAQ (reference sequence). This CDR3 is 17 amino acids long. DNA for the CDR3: TGTGCCAGCAGCCCGCAGGGAGCCGGGACAAATAATGAAAAACTGTTTTTT. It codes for CASSPQGAGTNNEKLFF.

This chain's CDR3 is CASGLSGEKLFF. The DNA for the CDR3 is TGTGCCAGCGGCCTATCAGGTGAAAAACTGTTTTTT. V is TRBV6-1 and J is TRBJ1-4; D unresolved. The CDR3 covers 12 residues. Germline values: CDR1 MNHNS, CDR2 SASEGT. Trimming took off 8 bases at V and 7 bases at J, with 11 bases between the two ends.

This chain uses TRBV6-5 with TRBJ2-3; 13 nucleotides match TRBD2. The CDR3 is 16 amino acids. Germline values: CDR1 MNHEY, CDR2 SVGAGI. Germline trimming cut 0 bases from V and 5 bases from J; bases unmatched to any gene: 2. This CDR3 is CASSYSGLAGRDTQYF. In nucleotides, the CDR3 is TGTGCCAGCAGTTACTCGGGACTAGCGGGACGAGATACGCAGTATTTT.

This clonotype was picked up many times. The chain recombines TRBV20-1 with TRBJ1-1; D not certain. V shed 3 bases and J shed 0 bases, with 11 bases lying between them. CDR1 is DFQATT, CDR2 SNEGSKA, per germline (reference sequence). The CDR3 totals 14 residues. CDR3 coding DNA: TGCAGTGCTAGTAGGGCCCCGTTGAACACTGAAGCTTTCTTT. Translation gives CSASRAPLNTEAFF.

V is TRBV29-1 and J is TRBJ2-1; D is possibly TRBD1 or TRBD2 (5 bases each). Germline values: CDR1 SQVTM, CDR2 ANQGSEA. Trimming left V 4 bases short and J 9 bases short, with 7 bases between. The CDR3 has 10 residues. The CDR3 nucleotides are TGCAGCGTTGGGGGGATTGAGCAGTTCTTC. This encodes CSVGGIEQFF.

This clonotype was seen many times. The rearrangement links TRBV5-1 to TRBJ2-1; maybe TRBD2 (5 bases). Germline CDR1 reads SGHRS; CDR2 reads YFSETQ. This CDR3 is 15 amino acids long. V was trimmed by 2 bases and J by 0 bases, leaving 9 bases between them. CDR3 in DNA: TGCGCCAGCAGCTTAAGGCTAGCCTCCTACAATGAGCAGTTCTTC. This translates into CASSLRLASYNEQFF.

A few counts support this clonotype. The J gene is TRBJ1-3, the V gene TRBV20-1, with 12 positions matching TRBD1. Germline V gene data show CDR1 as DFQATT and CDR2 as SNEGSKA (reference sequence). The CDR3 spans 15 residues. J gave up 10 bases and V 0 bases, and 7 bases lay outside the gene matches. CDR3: CSARETTGQGATIYF. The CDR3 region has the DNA TGCAGTGCTAGAGAAACTACGGGACAGGGGGCGACCATATATTTT.

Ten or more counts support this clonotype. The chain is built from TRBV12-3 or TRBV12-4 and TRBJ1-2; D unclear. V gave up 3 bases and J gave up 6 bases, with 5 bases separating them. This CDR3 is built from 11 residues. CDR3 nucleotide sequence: TGTGCCAGCAGTTTCGGGGATGGCTACACCTTC. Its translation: CASSFGDGYTF.

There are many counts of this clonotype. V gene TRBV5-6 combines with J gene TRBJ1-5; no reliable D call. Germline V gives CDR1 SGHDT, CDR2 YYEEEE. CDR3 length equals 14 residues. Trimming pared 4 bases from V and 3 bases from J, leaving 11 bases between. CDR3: CASSRLALNQPQHF. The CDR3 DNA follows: TGTGCCAGCAGCAGACTTGCCCTCAATCAGCCCCAGCATTTT. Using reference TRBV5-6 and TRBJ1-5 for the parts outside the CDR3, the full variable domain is DAGVTQSPTHLIKTRGQQVTLRCSPKSGHDTVSWYQQALGQGPQFIFQYYEEEERQRGNFPDRFSGHQFPNYSSELNVNALLLGDSALYLCASSRLALNQPQHFGDGTRLSIL.

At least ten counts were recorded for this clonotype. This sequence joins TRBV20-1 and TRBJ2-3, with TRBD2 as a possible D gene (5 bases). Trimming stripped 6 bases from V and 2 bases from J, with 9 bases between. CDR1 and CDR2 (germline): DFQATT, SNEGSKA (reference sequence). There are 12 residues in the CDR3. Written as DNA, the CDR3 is TGCAGTGCAAACGGACTCACAGATACGCAGTATTTT. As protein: CSANGLTDTQYF.

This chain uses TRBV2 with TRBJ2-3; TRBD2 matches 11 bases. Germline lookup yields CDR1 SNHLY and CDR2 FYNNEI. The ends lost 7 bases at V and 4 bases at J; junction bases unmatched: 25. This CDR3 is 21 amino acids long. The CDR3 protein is CASTPTGLAGGALGAPDTQYF. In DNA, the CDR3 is TGTGCCAGCACCCCCACGGGGCTAGCGGGAGGCGCCTTGGGGGCCCCAGATACGCAGTATTTT. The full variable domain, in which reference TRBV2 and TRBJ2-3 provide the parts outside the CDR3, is EPEVTQTPSHQVTQMGQEVILRCVPISNHLYFYWYRQILGQKVEFLVSFYNNEISEKSEIFDDQFSVERPDGSNFTLKIRSTKLEDSAMYFCASTPTGLAGGALGAPDTQYFGPGTRLTVL.

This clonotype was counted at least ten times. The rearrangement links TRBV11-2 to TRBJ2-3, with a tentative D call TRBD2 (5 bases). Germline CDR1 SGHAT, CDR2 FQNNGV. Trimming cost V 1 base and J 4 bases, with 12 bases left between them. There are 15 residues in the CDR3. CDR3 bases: TGTGCCAGCAGCTTAGTTGGACTTGGGGCAGATACGCAGTATTTT. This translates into CASSLVGLGADTQYF.

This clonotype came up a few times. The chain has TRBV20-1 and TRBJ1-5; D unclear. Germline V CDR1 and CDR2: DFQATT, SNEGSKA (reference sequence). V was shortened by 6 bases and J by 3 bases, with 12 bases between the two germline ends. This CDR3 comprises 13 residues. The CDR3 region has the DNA TGCAGTGCATCCGGGTCCTTCAATCAGCCCCAGCATTTT. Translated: CSASGSFNQPQHF.

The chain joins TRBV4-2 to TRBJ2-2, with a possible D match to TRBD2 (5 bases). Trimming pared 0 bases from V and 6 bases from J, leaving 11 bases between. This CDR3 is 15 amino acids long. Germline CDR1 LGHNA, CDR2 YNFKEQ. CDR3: CASSQDWLASGELFF. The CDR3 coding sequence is TGTGCCAGCAGCCAAGATTGGCTAGCTTCCGGGGAGCTGTTTTTT.

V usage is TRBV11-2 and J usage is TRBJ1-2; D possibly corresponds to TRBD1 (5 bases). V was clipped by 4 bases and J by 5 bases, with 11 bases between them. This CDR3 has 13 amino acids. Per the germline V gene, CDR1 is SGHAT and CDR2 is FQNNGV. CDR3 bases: TGTGCCAGCAGCTCACCCAGACAGTATGGCTACACCTTC. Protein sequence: CASSSPRQYGYTF. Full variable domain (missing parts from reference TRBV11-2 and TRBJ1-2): EAGVAQSPRYKIIEKRQSVAFWCNPISGHATLYWYQQILGQGPKLLIQFQNNGVVDDSQLPKDRFSAERLKGVDSTLKIQPAKLEDSAVYLCASSSPRQYGYTFGSGTRLTVV.

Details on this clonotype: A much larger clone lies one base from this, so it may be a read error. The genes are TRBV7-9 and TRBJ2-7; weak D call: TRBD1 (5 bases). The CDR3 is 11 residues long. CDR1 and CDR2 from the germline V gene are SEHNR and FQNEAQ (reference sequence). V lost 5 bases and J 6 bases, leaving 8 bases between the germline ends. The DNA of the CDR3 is TGTGCCAGCAGCCAGGGCTTCGAGCAGTACTTC. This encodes CASSQGFEQYF.

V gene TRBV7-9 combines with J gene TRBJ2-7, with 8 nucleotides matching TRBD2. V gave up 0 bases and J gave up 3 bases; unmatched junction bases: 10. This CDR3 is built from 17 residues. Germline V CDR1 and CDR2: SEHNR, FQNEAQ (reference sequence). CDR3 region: CASSLAKGGTRNYEQYF. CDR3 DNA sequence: TGTGCCAGCAGCTTAGCGAAAGGCGGGACTAGAAACTACGAGCAGTACTTC.